The entry that follows covers one T cell receptor beta chain sequence. These data originate in a study of technical replicates of blood from a handful of donors. Some clones are missing from TCRdb's copy, which holds only in-frame ones; the method was immunoSEQ multiplex PCR. The sample contains tens of thousands of clones, approximately 92% of which appear only once. Sample: T cells isolated from PBMCs. The receptor was derived from a human donor in good health.

This chain's CDR3 is CASTGGWETQYF. CDR3 in DNA: TGTGCCAGCACAGGGGGCTGGGAGACCCAGTACTTC. The chain recombines TRBV6-1 with TRBJ2-5, with 8 bases matching TRBD1. V gave up 7 bases and J gave up 5 bases; unmatched junction bases: 3. The CDR3 spans 12 residues. CDR1 MNHNS and CDR2 SASEGT come from the germline V gene.